The 13 T cell receptor beta chains in this list originate from one sample, sequenced in a study of technical replicates of blood from a few donors. Assay: immunoSEQ multiplex PCR; the TCRdb copy retains only in-frame clones and omits some. The table shows about 80,000 clones, with about 91% occurring only once. The sequenced sample consisted of T cells isolated from PBMCs. The receptors derive from a human donor in good health.

The chain employs TRBV29-1 and TRBJ1-3; 9 bases agree with TRBD1. Germline V gene lookup returns CDR1 SQVTM and CDR2 ANQGSEA. V lost 6 bases, J lost 9 bases, and 6 bases stayed unmatched. The CDR3 is made up of 12 amino acids. Here the CDR3 DNA reads TGCAGCGTGGGGGACAGGGAGACCACCATATATTTT. Translation gives CSVGDRETTIYF.

The CDR3 here is CASSFSQPQHF. Written as DNA, the CDR3 is TGTGCCAGCAGTTTCTCCCAGCCCCAGCATTTT. The rearrangement uses TRBV28 and TRBJ1-5; D is ambiguous. Germline V gene data show CDR1 as MDHEN and CDR2 as SYDVKM. Trimming removed 3 bases at V and 7 bases at J, with 4 bases between. The CDR3 is made up of 11 amino acids.

This clone was seen once. This rearrangement joins TRBV11-3 to TRBJ2-3; 11 positions match TRBD2. Looked up from germline, CDR1 is SGHNT and CDR2 is YENEEA. Germline trimming cut 5 bases from V and 3 bases from J; bases unmatched to any gene: 7. The CDR3 totals 16 residues. The DNA of the CDR3 is TGTGCCAGCAGCCTACGACTAGCGGGAAATACAGATACGCAGTATTTT. It yields the protein CASSLRLAGNTDTQYF. Full variable domain (missing parts from reference TRBV11-3 and TRBJ2-3): EAGVVQSPRYKIIEKKQPVAFWCNPISGHNTLYWYLQNLGQGPELLIRYENEEAVDDSQLPKDRFSAERLKGVDSTLKIQPAELGDSAVYLCASSLRLAGNTDTQYFGPGTRLTVL.

This clone has only a few counts. The chain couples TRBV30 to TRBJ1-1; TRBD1 matches 7 bases. This CDR3 spans 12 amino acids. Germline-derived CDR1 and CDR2 are GTSNPN and SVGIG (reference sequence). CDR3 loop: CYIGTVGAEAFF. In nucleotides, the CDR3 is TGTTATATAGGGACAGTCGGGGCTGAAGCTTTCTTT.

The chain uses TRBV2 and TRBJ2-4; the match to TRBD2 covers 8 bases. The V segment lost 8 bases and the J segment 5 bases; nucleotides outside the gene matches: 5. In germline, CDR1 is SNHLY, CDR2 FYNNEI. CDR3 length: 13 amino acids. The CDR3 protein is CASLVGGENIQYF. CDR3 nucleotide sequence: TGTGCCAGCCTGGTCGGGGGGGAAAACATTCAGTACTTC.

The rearrangement joins TRBV6-5 to TRBJ2-1, with TRBD2 as a possible D gene (5 bases). V shed 2 bases and J shed 6 bases, with 11 bases lying between them. This CDR3 contains 14 residues. Looked up from germline, CDR1 is MNHEY and CDR2 is SVGAGI. The CDR3 DNA follows: TGTGCCAGCAGTTACGGTAGCGCGGCCAATGAGCAGTTCTTC. The encoded protein is CASSYGSAANEQFF.

The V call is TRBV29-1, the J call TRBJ2-7; D is uncertain. The germline V gene encodes CDR1 SQVTM and CDR2 ANQGSEA. The CDR3 runs to 12 residues. The ends were cut back, 4 bases at V and 3 bases at J, with 10 bases in the middle. CDR3 in amino acids: CSVAVSSYEQYF. The CDR3 nucleotides are TGCAGCGTTGCCGTTTCTAGCTACGAGCAGTACTTC.

The chain recombines TRBV4-1 with TRBJ1-1; D is uncertain. This CDR3 has 14 residues. The V end lost 4 bases, the J end lost 3 bases, and 12 bases lay between the germline ends. Germline CDR1 reads MGHRA; CDR2 reads YSYEKL. CDR3 protein: CASSRHEGDTEAFF. The CDR3 DNA is TGCGCCAGCAGCCGCCATGAGGGTGACACTGAAGCTTTCTTT.

This chain connects TRBV28 to TRBJ2-1, with 11 positions matching TRBD2. Germline CDR1 is MDHEN and CDR2 is SYDVKM. CDR3 length: 15 residues. V lost 6 bases and J lost 4; bases outside the gene matches: 5. CDR3 bases: TGTGCCAGCAGCTCCGGGACTAGCGGATACAATGAGCAGTTCTTC. This codes for CASSSGTSGYNEQFF.

This chain connects TRBV7-2 to TRBJ2-2, with TRBD1 matching 7 bases. Germline lookup yields CDR1 SGHTA and CDR2 FQGNSA. The V gene end was trimmed by 3 bases and the J gene end by 6 bases; junction bases not matched to a gene: 10. The CDR3 spans 16 residues. The CDR3 nucleotides read TGTGCCAGCAGCTTTTACCGGGACAGAAGTCCCGGGGAGCTGTTTTTT. The encoded protein is CASSFYRDRSPGELFF. The full variable domain, with the rest looked up from reference TRBV7-2 and TRBJ2-2, is GAGVSQSPSNKVTEKGKDVELRCDPISGHTALYWYRQSLGQGLEFLIYFQGNSAPDKSGLPSDRFSAERTGGSVSTLTIQRTQQEDSAVYLCASSFYRDRSPGELFFGEGSRLTVL.

This chain connects TRBV7-6 to TRBJ2-3; 10 bases line up with TRBD2. Germline V gene data show CDR1 as SGHVS and CDR2 as FNYEAQ. CDR3 length equals 16 residues. V lost 2 bases, J lost 3 bases, and 5 bases stayed unmatched. CDR3 bases: TGTGCCAGCAGCTTACTAGCGGGAGTAATAACAGATACGCAGTATTTT. Protein: CASSLLAGVITDTQYF.

The CDR3 nucleotides read TGCGCCAGCAGCTTGGATCCAGGTAGGAATGAGCAGTTCTTC. This encodes CASSLDPGRNEQFF. The chain recombines TRBV5-1 with TRBJ2-1; no firm D call. V shed 0 bases and J shed 7 bases, with 11 bases lying between them. Germline loops: CDR1 SGHRS, CDR2 YFSETQ. The CDR3 is made up of 14 amino acids.

This chain links TRBV10-2 with TRBJ2-7; 7 nucleotides agree with TRBD2. CDR3 length: 13 amino acids. Unmatched junction bases numbered 3, after V lost 5 bases and J lost 2 bases. The germline V gene has CDR1 WSHSY and CDR2 SAAADI. As DNA, the CDR3 is TGCGCCAGCAGTTCTCTAGCGGCCTACGAGCAGTACTTC. It is translated as CASSSLAAYEQYF.